This T cell receptor beta chain was recorded in a study of T cell repertoires in cytomegalovirus infection (dated by TCRdb to about 2019). A note on the overall study: Alongside well-studied HLA-B-restricted epitopes, the peptide stimulations were aimed at recently identified HLA-C-restricted CMV epitopes, whose presentation resists viral immunomodulation. Because public TCR beta signatures pointed to carriage of CMV infection together with the matching HLA type, the HLA type of each donor mattered for the analysis.

Reads for this sample came from an Illumina HiSeq 1500. The public reads were quality trimmed at Q25 with fastp and then assembled into clones with MiXCR by TCRdb, keeping productive beta chains. Each entry merges the rows of one CDR3 protein and shows their most common DNA and genes. The sample table holds hundreds of thousands of distinct CDR3 sequences, of which approximately 33% were seen once. The ten largest make up around a sixth of the sample. The intended sense of this specimen's treatment or condition label: in vitro stimulation with specific CMV peptide epitopes to enrich CMV-specific T cells. As to this clonotype: Its antigen remains undetermined. No base quality information exists; no much larger clone differs at one position.

From the cysteine through the phenylalanine, the CDR3 covers 12 amino acids. CDR3 DNA is the only sequence kept; it has 36 bases, read in frame from the first base. The germline V gene (reference sequence) yields DFQATT for CDR1 and SNEGSKA for CDR2. V is shortened by 8 bases, J by 2 bases, and the region joining them spans 13 bases. The paper's findings and limits, for the study overall: Carriers of CMV infection plus the relevant HLA type were discriminated by the cumulative frequency of public TCR beta family members in the study cohort and in an independent approximately 340-donor cohort. The ex vivo response was dominated by HLA-C-restricted CMV-specific TCR beta clonotypes, which also provided the single most frequent clonotype in two of eight donors.

The sample consisted of cultured PBMCs, taken from culture after CMV antigen stimulation. The sequence links TRBV20-1 to TRBJ2-7, and perhaps TRBD1 as D gene, on 6 matching bases. This receptor was identified in a human donor in good health (CMV status not recorded). Some clones in this sample may be carry-over from other donors' samples. CDR3 protein: CSTTGSPYEQYF. The sequenced DNA: TGCAGTACCACAGGGTCCCCCTACGAGCAGTACTTC.